This T cell receptor (beta chain) was sequenced for a study of shared clonotypes between healthy human individuals. Study-wide results and limits: When compared with the clonotypes that were shared by all four sorted-subset donors, the non-shared clonotypes turned out to have lower generation probabilities.

In the study's own analysis: ImmunoSEQ sequences covered only the junction and lacked quality scores; filtering therefore differed. The method was immunoSEQ multiplex PCR; TCRdb's version includes in-frame clones alone and lacks a portion of them. V and J calls plus clone size are reproduced from that table; the DNA served to infer D and trimming. This sample has about 1.1 million clones, with approximately 80% found just once. The germline gives CDR1 SNHLY, CDR2 FYNNEI. With V trimmed by 6 bases and J by 4 bases, 2 bases remained unmatched. The CDR3 extends over 12 amino acids. CD45RA+ naive and CD45RA-negative memory subsets were separated from CD4+ cells. Comment on this clone: The antigen is not known.

The chain joins TRBV2 to TRBJ2-5, with 7 bases that match TRBD2. Sample: memory CD4+ T cells from PBMCs. The subset here: CD45RA-negative fraction. This TCR derives from a young man in good health. Some clones in this sample may be carry-over from other donors' samples. The CDR3 DNA is TGTGCCAGCAGGTGGGGGGGAGAGACCCAGTACTTC. It is translated as CASRWGGETQYF.